The present entry profiles one T cell receptor beta chain with its context. Its antigen is unidentified. TCRdb analysed the 5' RACE reads with MiXCR anew, one entry per CDR3 protein. The sample carries 470,000 or so distinct CDR3 sequences, around 20% recorded once. There are 13 residues in the CDR3. Trimming took 1 base from V and 4 from J, leaving 2 bases between them. In germline, CDR1 is MNHEY, CDR2 SVGEGT. The data were obtained in a study of T-cell memory formation after mild COVID-19. Study-level information: Across donors, TCR clusters were largely donor specific. The study, taken as a whole, reports: Specificity for SARS-CoV-2 was not confirmed among the second-wave clones peaking on day 37. Clones that shrank (day 15 to 85) were balanced CD4/CD8, whereas later expanders leaned CD4+. Cross-reactive memory apparently joined, as some responding clones appeared in pre-infection memory.

The sequence was obtained from an adult woman who had mild COVID-19 (a few samples of this study predate the infection). Cell type and time point are not known. The specimen was PBMCs or a T cell subset sorted from them (not recorded which). The rearrangement uses TRBV6-2 or TRBV6-3 and TRBJ2-6; no reliable D call. The CDR3 reads CASSYFGANVLTF. Written as DNA, the CDR3 is TGTGCCAGCAGTTACTTCGGGGCCAACGTCCTGACTTTC.